What follows are 15 T cell receptor beta chains derived from one specimen sequenced in a study of cytomegalovirus exposure and HLA in healthy donors. Data came from immunoSEQ multiplex PCR; TCRdb stores just in-frame clones and leaves some out. Among 200,000 to 250,000 clones listed, approximately 83% were seen once. Sample: PBMCs. Source of these receptors: a woman aged 25-40 years in good health and CMV-seropositive.

The chain links TRBV6-1 to TRBJ2-3; unclear D gene. The CDR3 covers 15 residues. Deletions cut 3 bases from V and 0 bases from J, with 10 bases between. Germline-derived CDR1 and CDR2 are MNHNS and SASEGT. The CDR3 region has the DNA TGTGCCAGCAGTGAGGTCGGTGGCAGCACAGATACGCAGTATTTT. It specifies CASSEVGGSTDTQYF.

J is TRBJ2-1 and V is TRBV30; D remains unclear. The CDR3 has 16 residues. Germline-derived CDR1 and CDR2 are GTSNPN and SVGIG (reference sequence). V gave up 4 bases and J gave up 7 bases, with 23 bases separating them. CDR3 nucleotides: TGTGCCTGGATTAGGGATATGGCACTATGGTGGAATGAGCAGTTCTTC. Protein product: CAWIRDMALWWNEQFF.

Written as DNA, the CDR3 is TGTGCCTGGAGCCCGGGACAGGTCGAGCAGTACTTC. Translating it yields CAWSPGQVEQYF. The chain is built from TRBV30 and TRBJ2-7; TRBD1 matches at 8 bases. From germline, CDR1 is GTSNPN and CDR2 SVGIG (reference sequence). The V segment lost 3 bases and the J segment 6 bases; nucleotides outside the gene matches: 4. This CDR3 comprises 12 residues.

The CDR3 region has the DNA TGTGCCAGCAGTTCCGGAGCGGGAGAGAGACAAGAGACCCAGTACTTC. Amino acid sequence: CASSSGAGERQETQYF. The gene calls are TRBV27 and TRBJ2-5; 8 bases line up with TRBD2. In germline, CDR1 is MNHEY, CDR2 SMNVEV (reference sequence). With V trimmed by 4 bases and J by 2 bases, 9 bases remained unmatched. The CDR3 consists of 16 residues.

The chain uses TRBV7-6 and TRBJ2-7; 9 nucleotides line up with TRBD2. The germline CDR1 and CDR2 sequences are SGHVS and FNYEAQ. CDR3 length equals 14 residues. The V segment lost 0 bases and the J segment 3 bases; nucleotides outside the gene matches: 0. The CDR3 DNA is TGTGCCAGCAGCTTAGCTAGCGGGAGCTACGAGCAGTACTTC. This translates into CASSLASGSYEQYF.

The chain links TRBV25-1 to TRBJ2-1; D uncertain. The CDR3 spans 11 residues. Germline-derived CDR1 and CDR2 are MGHDK and SYGVNS. Trimming removed 5 bases at V and 10 bases at J, with 9 bases between. The CDR3 sequence is CASSNDWEQFF. The CDR3 coding sequence is TGTGCCAGCAGTAATGACTGGGAGCAGTTCTTC.

The CDR3 DNA reads TGTGCCAGCAGTTTACTCGGGGTAGGAGAGCAGTTCTTC. Translated: CASSLLGVGEQFF. The chain has TRBV6-6 and TRBJ2-1, with D tentatively TRBD2 (5 bases). The CDR3 totals 13 residues. Trimming took off 4 bases at V and 10 bases at J, with 14 bases between the two ends. CDR1 and CDR2 from the germline V gene are MNHNY and SVGAGI (reference sequence).

Remarks on this clone: Other DNA sequences in this sample translate to the same CDR3. The chain is built from TRBV29-1 and TRBJ2-5; D is perhaps TRBD1 (6 bases). The CDR3 contains 11 residues. Germline V gives CDR1 SQVTM, CDR2 ANQGSEA. V lost 4 bases and J 3 bases, leaving 6 bases between the germline ends. The CDR3 is CSVAGEETQYF. The CDR3 DNA sequence: TGCAGCGTTGCAGGGGAAGAGACCCAGTACTTC.

The rearrangement joins TRBV28 to TRBJ2-1; 9 bases line up with TRBD2. CDR1 is MDHEN and CDR2 is SYDVKM in the germline V gene. The V segment lost 8 bases and the J segment 6 bases; nucleotides outside the gene matches: 8. The CDR3 extends over 14 amino acids. This CDR3 reads CASLPSGASNEQFF. The CDR3 DNA follows: TGTGCCAGCCTCCCTAGCGGGGCCTCCAATGAGCAGTTCTTC.

This clone appeared a few times. V usage is TRBV18 and J usage is TRBJ1-2, with D possibly TRBD1 on 6 matching bases. There are 14 residues in the CDR3. Germline CDR1 reads KGHSH; CDR2 reads LQKENI. V lost 3 bases and J lost 6, with 14 bases in between. The CDR3 here is CASSPPQGIDGYTF. DNA for the CDR3: TGTGCCAGCTCACCGCCACAGGGAATTGATGGCTACACCTTC.

This clone appeared once. The chain recombines TRBV29-1 with TRBJ2-7; 9 nucleotides line up with TRBD2. CDR3 size: 15 residues. V was clipped by 1 base and J by 2 bases; unmatched bases: 6. Germline assignment: CDR1 SQVTM and CDR2 ANQGSEA. The CDR3: CSVEGLAEAPYEQYF. In DNA, the CDR3 is TGCAGCGTTGAAGGACTAGCGGAGGCCCCCTACGAGCAGTACTTC.

This clone appeared a single time. CDR3 region: CASSYQAPSEEKLFF. CDR3 nucleotides: TGTGCCAGCAGTTACCAAGCACCTAGTGAGGAAAAACTGTTTTTT. This chain links TRBV6-6 with TRBJ1-4, with no clear D. The CDR3 runs 15 residues. Per the germline V gene, CDR1 is MNHNY and CDR2 is SVGAGI (reference sequence). V was cut by 2 bases and J by 8 bases, with 15 bases left in between.

The CDR3 protein is CAWGRVWGEKLFF. As DNA, the CDR3 is TGTGCCTGGGGGAGGGTGTGGGGTGAAAAACTGTTTTTT. The chain uses TRBV30 and TRBJ1-4; no clear D. V lost 5 bases and J lost 7, with 14 bases in between. The CDR3 is 13 residues long. CDR1 GTSNPN and CDR2 SVGIG come from the germline V gene (reference sequence).

This clone is a singleton in its sample. The chain carries TRBV7-2 and TRBJ2-7; possible D gene TRBD1, 5 bases. The CDR3 totals 15 residues. Deletions cut 4 bases from V and 0 bases from J, with 13 bases between. Germline-derived CDR1 and CDR2 are SGHTA and FQGNSA. DNA for the CDR3: TGTGCCAGCAGCTCCTCGACAGCCTTCTCCTACGAGCAGTACTTC. It encodes CASSSSTAFSYEQYF.

This clone occurred once. The gene calls are TRBV6-5 and TRBJ1-2; the match to TRBD1 covers 8 bases. From germline, CDR1 is MNHEY and CDR2 SVGAGI. This CDR3 contains 13 residues. The ends lost 5 bases at V and 3 bases at J; junction bases unmatched: 2. The CDR3 nucleotides are TGTGCCAGCAGTAACAGGGGGGACTATGGCTACACCTTC. It yields the protein CASSNRGDYGYTF.